The 14 T cell receptor beta chains reported below all come from one sample, sequenced in a study of T cells in Graves' hyperthyroidism and ophthalmopathy. What was amplified from RNA transcripts were TCR beta CDR3 regions. HTBI primers drove first-round RT-PCR of the TCR CDR3. TCRdb fed the multiplex PCR reads into MiXCR, producing one record per CDR3 protein. The sample shows hundreds of thousands of distinct CDR3 sequences, roughly a sixth of them seen only once. Sequencing input: blood. The source of these receptors is a woman younger than 35 with Graves' ophthalmopathy.

At least ten counts were recorded for this clonotype. The chain employs TRBV2 and TRBJ1-4; weak D call: TRBD1 (6 bases). V was trimmed by 8 bases and J by 13 bases, leaving 17 bases between them. This CDR3 spans 12 amino acids. Germline CDR1 SNHLY, CDR2 FYNNEI. CDR3 DNA sequence: TGTGCCAGCTCCTGGACAGTAAAGAGACTGTTTTTT. Encoded protein: CASSWTVKRLFF.

This clonotype was counted once. This clone may be a read error of a much larger clone one base away. The chain uses TRBV28 and TRBJ1-5; 10 bases line up with TRBD1. CDR3 length equals 12 residues. Germline CDR1 and CDR2: MDHEN and SYDVKM. The CDR3 DNA is TGTGCCAGTGGGGACAGGGGACAGCCCCAGCCTTTT. Residues: CASGDRGQPQPF.

This clonotype was recorded a few times. This chain links TRBV27 with TRBJ2-5, with TRBD1 as a possible D gene (5 bases). The CDR3 runs to 14 residues. The ends were cut back, 4 bases at V and 2 bases at J, with 11 bases in the middle. Germline lookup yields CDR1 MNHEY and CDR2 SMNVEV (reference sequence). The CDR3 reads CASSCRQIQETQYF. The CDR3 DNA follows: TGTGCCAGCAGTTGTCGACAGATTCAAGAGACCCAGTACTTC.

The V and J genes are TRBV7-3 and TRBJ2-7; the match to TRBD1 covers 8 bases. V was clipped by 5 bases and J by 6 bases; unmatched bases: 12. Germline assignment: CDR1 SGHTA and CDR2 FQGTGA. The CDR3 has 15 amino acids. CDR3 coding DNA: TGTGCCAGCAGCCCGTATTCAGGGGGCGCGGGCGAGCAGTACTTC. It specifies CASSPYSGGAGEQYF.

The rearrangement uses TRBV6-1 and TRBJ2-7; possible D gene TRBD2, 7 bases. Germline loops: CDR1 MNHNS, CDR2 SASEGT. Trimming cost V 2 bases and J 4 bases, with 18 bases left between them. CDR3 length equals 16 residues. Here the CDR3 reads CASSERGGQGGYEQYF. The CDR3 DNA sequence: TGTGCCAGCAGTGAAAGAGGGGGGCAGGGAGGGTACGAGCAGTACTTC.

This chain connects TRBV29-1 to TRBJ2-4; TRBD1 matches 8 bases. V was clipped by 1 base and J by 2 bases; unmatched bases: 10. There are 17 residues in the CDR3. The germline gives CDR1 SQVTM, CDR2 ANQGSEA. The CDR3 DNA sequence: TGCAGCGTTGAAGGTCAAGCAGGGGGCCGCACCAAAAACATTCAGTACTTC. It translates to CSVEGQAGGRTKNIQYF.

This clonotype was seen more than once but under ten times. V and J are TRBV7-2 and TRBJ1-6; D perhaps matches TRBD1 (5 bases). CDR1 and CDR2 from the germline V gene are SGHTA and FQGNSA. This CDR3 region has 19 residues. V lost 2 bases and J 0 bases, leaving 17 bases between the germline ends. CDR3 bases: TGTGCCAGCAGCTTACAACCGGGACTTTCGTCCTCCTATAATTCACCCCTCCACTTT. Encoded protein: CASSLQPGLSSSYNSPLHF.

The rearrangement links TRBV5-1 to TRBJ2-2; D perhaps matches TRBD2 (6 bases). Germline lookup yields CDR1 SGHRS and CDR2 YFSETQ. CDR3 length: 15 residues. Deletions cut 0 bases from V and 5 bases from J, with 11 bases between. The CDR3 nucleotides read TGCGCCAGCAGCTTGGACGGGAGAGTTACCGGGGAGCTGTTTTTT. As protein: CASSLDGRVTGELFF.

This clonotype has ten or more counts. The V call is TRBV12-3 or TRBV12-4, the J call TRBJ1-2; 8 bases fit TRBD1. The length of the CDR3 is 15 residues. The ends lost 6 bases at V and 4 bases at J; junction bases unmatched: 10. Here the CDR3 reads CASRDTGGAIYGYTF. The CDR3 region has the DNA TGTGCCAGCAGGGACACAGGGGGGGCTATCTATGGCTACACCTTC.

This clonotype came up a few times. This chain links TRBV7-6 with TRBJ1-4, with 9 bases identical to TRBD1. V shed 5 bases and J 8 bases; nucleotides not matched to a gene: 12. Per germline, CDR1 SGHVS and CDR2 FNYEAQ. CDR3 size: 16 residues. This chain's CDR3 is CASSPGQGVGNEKLFF. The CDR3 DNA is TGTGCCAGCAGCCCGGGACAGGGAGTCGGGAACGAAAAACTGTTTTTT.

The gene calls are TRBV7-3 and TRBJ2-1; TRBD2 agrees at 10 bases. The CDR3 has 17 amino acids. CDR1 is SGHTA and CDR2 is FQGTGA in the germline V gene. With 0 bases clipped from V and 2 bases from J, the junction kept 4 bases outside the gene matches. This CDR3 is CASSLTEAGGAYNEQFF. The CDR3 DNA reads TGTGCCAGCAGCTTAACGGAAGCGGGAGGGGCCTACAATGAGCAGTTCTTC.

This clonotype has a count of ten or more. V gene TRBV6-2 or TRBV6-3 combines with J gene TRBJ2-1; 13 bases fit TRBD2. The V and J ends lost 8 bases and 9 bases, in that order; junction bases with no gene match: 10. The V gene's germline CDR1 is MNHEY and CDR2 SVGEGT. This CDR3 is 15 amino acids long. The CDR3 region has the DNA TGTGCCAGCCTAGGACTAGCGGGGGTCCGCGGTGAGCAGTTCTTC. Its translation is CASLGLAGVRGEQFF.

This rearrangement joins TRBV5-6 to TRBJ2-2; no firm D call. V lost 4 bases and J lost 2, with 12 bases in between. There are 15 residues in the CDR3. Germline V gene sequence: CDR1 SGHDT, CDR2 YYEEEE. The CDR3 protein is CASSVLRPNTGELFF. In DNA, the CDR3 is TGTGCCAGCAGCGTTCTGAGGCCTAACACCGGGGAGCTGTTTTTT.

This clonotype was detected only a few times. This rearrangement joins TRBV7-3 to TRBJ2-2; TRBD1 aligns across 10 bases. CDR3 length equals 16 residues. Germline V gives CDR1 SGHTA, CDR2 FQGTGA. Trimming removed 4 bases from V and 4 bases from J; junction bases left unmatched: 6. CDR3 in DNA: TGTGCCAGCAGCTCCTCCGGGACAGGGGTCACCGGGGAGCTGTTTTTT. Translation gives CASSSSGTGVTGELFF.